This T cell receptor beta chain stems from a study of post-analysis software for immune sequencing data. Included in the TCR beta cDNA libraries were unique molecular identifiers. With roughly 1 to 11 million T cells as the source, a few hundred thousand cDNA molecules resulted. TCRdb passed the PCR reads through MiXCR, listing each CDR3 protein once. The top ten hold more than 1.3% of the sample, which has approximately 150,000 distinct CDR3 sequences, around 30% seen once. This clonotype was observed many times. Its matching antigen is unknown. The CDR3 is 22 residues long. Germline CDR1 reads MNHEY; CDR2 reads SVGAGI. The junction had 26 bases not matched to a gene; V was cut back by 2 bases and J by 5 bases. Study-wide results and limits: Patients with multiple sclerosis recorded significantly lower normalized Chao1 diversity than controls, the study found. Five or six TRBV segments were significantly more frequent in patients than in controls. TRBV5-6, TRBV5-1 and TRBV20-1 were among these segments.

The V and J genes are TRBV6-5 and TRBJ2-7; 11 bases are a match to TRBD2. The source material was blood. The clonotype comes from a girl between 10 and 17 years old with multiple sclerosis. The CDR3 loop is CASSYKGTEGTSGLRGDDEQYF. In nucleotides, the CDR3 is TGTGCCAGCAGTTACAAGGGGACCGAAGGGACTAGCGGCCTAAGGGGGGACGACGAGCAGTACTTC.